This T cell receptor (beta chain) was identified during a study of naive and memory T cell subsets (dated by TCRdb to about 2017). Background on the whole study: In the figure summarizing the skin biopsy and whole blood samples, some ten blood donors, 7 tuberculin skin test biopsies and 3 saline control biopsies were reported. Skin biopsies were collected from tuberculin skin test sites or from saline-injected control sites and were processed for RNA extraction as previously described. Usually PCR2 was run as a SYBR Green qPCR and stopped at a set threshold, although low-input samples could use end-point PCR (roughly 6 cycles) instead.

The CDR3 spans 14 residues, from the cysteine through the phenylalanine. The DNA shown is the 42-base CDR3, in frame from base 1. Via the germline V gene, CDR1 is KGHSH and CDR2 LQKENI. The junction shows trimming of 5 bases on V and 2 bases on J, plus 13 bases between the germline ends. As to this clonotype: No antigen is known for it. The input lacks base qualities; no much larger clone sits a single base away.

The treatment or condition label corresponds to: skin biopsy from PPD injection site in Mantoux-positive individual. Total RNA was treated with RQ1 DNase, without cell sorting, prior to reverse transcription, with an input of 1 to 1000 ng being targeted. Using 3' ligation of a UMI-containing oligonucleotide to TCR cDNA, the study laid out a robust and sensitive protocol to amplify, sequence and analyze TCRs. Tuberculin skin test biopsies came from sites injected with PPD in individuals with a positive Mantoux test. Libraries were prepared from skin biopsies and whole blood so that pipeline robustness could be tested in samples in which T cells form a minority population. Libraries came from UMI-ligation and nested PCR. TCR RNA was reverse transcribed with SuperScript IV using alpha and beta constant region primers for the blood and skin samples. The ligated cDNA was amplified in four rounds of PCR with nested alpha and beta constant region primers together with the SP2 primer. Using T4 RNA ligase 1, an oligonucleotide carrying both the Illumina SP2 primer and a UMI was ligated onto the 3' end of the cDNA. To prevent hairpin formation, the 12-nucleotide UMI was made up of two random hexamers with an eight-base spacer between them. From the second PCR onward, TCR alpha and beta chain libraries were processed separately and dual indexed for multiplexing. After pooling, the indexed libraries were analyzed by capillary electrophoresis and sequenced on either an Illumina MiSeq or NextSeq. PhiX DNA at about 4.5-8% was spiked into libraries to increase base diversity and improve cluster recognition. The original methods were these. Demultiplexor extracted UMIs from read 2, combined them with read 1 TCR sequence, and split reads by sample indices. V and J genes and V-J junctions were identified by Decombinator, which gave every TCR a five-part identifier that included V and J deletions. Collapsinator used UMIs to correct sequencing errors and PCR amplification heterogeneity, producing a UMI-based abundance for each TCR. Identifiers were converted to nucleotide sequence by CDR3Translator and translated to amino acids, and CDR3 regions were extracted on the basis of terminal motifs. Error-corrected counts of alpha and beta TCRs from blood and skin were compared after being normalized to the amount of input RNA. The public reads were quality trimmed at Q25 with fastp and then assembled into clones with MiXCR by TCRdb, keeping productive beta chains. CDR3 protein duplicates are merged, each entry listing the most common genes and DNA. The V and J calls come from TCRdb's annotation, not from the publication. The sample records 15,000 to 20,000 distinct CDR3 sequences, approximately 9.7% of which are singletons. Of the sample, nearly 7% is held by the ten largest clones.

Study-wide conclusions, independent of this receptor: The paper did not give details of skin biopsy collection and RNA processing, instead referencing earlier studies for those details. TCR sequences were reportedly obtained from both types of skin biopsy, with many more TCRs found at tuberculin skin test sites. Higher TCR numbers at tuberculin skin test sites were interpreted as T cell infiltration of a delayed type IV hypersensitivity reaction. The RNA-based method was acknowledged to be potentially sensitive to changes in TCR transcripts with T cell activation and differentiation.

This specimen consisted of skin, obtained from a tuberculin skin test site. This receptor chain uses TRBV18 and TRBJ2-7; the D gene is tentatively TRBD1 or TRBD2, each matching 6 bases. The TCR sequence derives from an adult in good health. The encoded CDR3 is CASSTGGVPYEQYF. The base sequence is TGTGCCAGCTCAACCGGGGGCGTACCCTACGAGCAGTACTTC.